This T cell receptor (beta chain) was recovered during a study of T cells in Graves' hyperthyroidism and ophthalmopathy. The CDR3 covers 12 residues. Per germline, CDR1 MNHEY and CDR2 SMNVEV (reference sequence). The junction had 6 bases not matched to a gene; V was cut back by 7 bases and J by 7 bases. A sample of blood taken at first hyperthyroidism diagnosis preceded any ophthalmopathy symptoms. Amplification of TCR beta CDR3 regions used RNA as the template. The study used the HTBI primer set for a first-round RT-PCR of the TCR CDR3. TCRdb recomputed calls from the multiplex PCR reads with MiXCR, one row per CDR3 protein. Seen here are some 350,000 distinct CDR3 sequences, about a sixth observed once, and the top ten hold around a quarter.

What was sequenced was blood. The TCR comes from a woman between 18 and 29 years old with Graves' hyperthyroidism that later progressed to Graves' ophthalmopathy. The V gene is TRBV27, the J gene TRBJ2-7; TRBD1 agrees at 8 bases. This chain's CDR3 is CASTGGTGEQYF. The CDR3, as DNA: TGTGCCAGCACAGGGGGCACGGGGGAGCAGTACTTC.